This TCR beta chain was captured by sequencing in a study of CD8 T cells in Susac syndrome. High-throughput TCR beta sequencing covered peripheral CD8+ and CD4+ T cells. TEMRA cells were FACS-enriched, and CD8+ and CD4+ T cells were isolated negatively. The RNA, about 0.5 to 1 ug, was put through reverse transcription using random hexamers. TCRdb processed the immunoSEQ multiplex PCR reads anew with MiXCR; each CDR3 protein has one entry. This sample carries 160,000 or so distinct CDR3 sequences, roughly 94% of them seen once, and the ten largest clones take more than 0.2%. Looked up from germline, CDR1 is GTSNPN and CDR2 is SVGIG (reference sequence). Between the trimmed V and J ends, which lost 0 bases and 6 bases, there was a span of 9 bases. The CDR3 contains 13 residues.

The material sequenced was CD8+ T cells from PBMCs. This clonotype originated in a human donor with multiple sclerosis. The chain has TRBV30 and TRBJ2-1; tentative D call: TRBD1 (5 bases). This CDR3 reads CAWSVGRVNEQFF. CDR3 in DNA: TGTGCCTGGAGTGTCGGCAGGGTCAATGAGCAGTTCTTC.